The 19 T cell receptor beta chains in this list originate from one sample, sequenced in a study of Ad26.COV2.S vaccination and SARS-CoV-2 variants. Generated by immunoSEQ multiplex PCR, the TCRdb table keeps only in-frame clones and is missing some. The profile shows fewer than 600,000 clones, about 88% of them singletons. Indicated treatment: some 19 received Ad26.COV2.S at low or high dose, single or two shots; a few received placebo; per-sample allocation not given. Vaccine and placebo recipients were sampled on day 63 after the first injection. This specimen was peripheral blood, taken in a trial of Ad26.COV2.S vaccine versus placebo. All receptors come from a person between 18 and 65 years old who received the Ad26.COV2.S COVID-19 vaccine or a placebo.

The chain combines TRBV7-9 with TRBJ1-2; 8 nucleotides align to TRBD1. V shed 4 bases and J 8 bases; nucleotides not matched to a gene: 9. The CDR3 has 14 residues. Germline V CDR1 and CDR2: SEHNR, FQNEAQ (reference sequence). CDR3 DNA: TGTGCCAGCAGCTCTATAGGACAGGGTAGCGGCTACACCTTC. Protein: CASSSIGQGSGYTF.

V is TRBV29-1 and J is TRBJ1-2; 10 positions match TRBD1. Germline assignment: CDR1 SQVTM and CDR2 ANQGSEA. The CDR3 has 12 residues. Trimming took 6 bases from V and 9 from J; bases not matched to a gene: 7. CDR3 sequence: CSVETGGASYTF. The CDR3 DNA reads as TGCAGCGTAGAGACAGGGGGCGCGAGCTACACCTTC.

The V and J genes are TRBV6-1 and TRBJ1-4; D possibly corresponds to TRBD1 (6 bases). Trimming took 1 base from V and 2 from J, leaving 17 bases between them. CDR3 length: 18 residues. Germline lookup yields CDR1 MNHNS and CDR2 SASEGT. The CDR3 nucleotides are TGTGCCAGCAGTGAAGGGGGATACAGGGTCGTGACTAATGAAAAACTGTTTTTT. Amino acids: CASSEGGYRVVTNEKLFF.

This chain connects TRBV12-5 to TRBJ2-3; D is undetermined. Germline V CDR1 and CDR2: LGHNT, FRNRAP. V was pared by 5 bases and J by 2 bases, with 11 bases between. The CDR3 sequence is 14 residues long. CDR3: CASGAESITDTQYF. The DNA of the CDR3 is TGTGCTAGTGGTGCCGAAAGTATCACAGATACGCAGTATTTT.

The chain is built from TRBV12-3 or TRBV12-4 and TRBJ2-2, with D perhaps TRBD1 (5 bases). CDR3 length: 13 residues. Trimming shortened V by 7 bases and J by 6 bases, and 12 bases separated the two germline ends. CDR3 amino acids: CASTDSGAGELFF. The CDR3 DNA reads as TGTGCCAGCACCGACAGTGGAGCCGGGGAGCTGTTTTTT.

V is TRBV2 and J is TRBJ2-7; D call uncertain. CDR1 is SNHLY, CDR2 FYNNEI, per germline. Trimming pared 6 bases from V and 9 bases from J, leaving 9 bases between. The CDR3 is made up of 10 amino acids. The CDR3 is CASRAGGQYF. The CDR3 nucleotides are TGTGCCAGCAGGGCCGGTGGGCAGTACTTC.

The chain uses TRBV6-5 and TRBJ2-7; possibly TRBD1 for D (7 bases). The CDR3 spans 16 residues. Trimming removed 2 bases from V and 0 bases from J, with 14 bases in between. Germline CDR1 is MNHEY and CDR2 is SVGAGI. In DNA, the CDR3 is TGTGCCAGCAGTTACGGGACAGCCGGGGGCTCCTACGAGCAGTACTTC. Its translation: CASSYGTAGGSYEQYF.

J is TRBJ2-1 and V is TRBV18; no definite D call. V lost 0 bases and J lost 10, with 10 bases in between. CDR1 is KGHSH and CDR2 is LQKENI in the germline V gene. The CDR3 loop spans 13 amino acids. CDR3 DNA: TGTGCCAGCTCACCACCGGGAATAGGGGAGCAGTTCTTC. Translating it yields CASSPPGIGEQFF.

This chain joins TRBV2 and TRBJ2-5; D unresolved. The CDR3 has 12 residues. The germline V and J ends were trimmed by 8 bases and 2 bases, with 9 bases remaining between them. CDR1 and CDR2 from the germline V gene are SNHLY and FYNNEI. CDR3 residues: CASGRVQETQYF. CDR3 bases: TGTGCCAGCGGCCGGGTACAAGAGACCCAGTACTTC. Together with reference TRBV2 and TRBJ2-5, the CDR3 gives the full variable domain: EPEVTQTPSHQVTQMGQEVILRCVPISNHLYFYWYRQILGQKVEFLVSFYNNEISEKSEIFDDQFSVERPDGSNFTLKIRSTKLEDSAMYFCASGRVQETQYFGPGTRLLVL.

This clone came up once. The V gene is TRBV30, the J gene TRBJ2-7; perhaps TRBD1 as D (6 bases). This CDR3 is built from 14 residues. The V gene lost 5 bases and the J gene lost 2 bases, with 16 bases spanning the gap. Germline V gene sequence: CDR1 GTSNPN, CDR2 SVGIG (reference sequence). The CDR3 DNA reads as TGTGCCTGGGCTACAGGGCCTGGTCCCTACGAGCAGTACTTC. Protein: CAWATGPGPYEQYF.

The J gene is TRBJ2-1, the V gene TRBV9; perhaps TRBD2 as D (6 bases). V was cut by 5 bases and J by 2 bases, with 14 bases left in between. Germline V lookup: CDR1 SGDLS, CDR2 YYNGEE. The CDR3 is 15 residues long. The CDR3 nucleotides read TGTGCCAGCAGTGCTCGACTAGGGGCCTACAATGAGCAGTTCTTC. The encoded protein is CASSARLGAYNEQFF.

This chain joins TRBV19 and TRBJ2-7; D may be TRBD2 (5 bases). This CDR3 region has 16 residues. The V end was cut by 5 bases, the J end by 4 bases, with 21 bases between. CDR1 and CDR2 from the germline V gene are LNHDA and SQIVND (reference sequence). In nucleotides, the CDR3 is TGTGCCAGTAGTCGAGGTCGGGGTGAAAGATTTTACGAGCAGTACTTC. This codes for CASSRGRGERFYEQYF.

In DNA form, the CDR3 reads TGTGCCAGCAGTAAGGGAAATTCACCCCTCCACTTT. It is translated as CASSKGNSPLHF. V usage is TRBV27 and J usage is TRBJ1-6, with unresolved D. Trimming removed 5 bases from V and 7 bases from J, with 6 bases in between. Germline-derived CDR1 and CDR2 are MNHEY and SMNVEV (reference sequence). The CDR3 runs to 12 residues.

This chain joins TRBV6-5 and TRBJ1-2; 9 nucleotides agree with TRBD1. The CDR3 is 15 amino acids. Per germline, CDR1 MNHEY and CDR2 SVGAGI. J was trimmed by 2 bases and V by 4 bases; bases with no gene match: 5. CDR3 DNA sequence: TGTGCCAGCAGTTCCGGACAGGGGCTCAACTATGGCTACACCTTC. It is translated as CASSSGQGLNYGYTF.

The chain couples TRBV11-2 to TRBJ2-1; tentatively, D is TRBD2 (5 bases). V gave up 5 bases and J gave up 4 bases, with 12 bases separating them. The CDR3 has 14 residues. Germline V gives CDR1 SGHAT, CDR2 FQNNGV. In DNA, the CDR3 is TGTGCCAGCAGCCATGCGGGCCAGTACAATGAGCAGTTCTTC. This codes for CASSHAGQYNEQFF.

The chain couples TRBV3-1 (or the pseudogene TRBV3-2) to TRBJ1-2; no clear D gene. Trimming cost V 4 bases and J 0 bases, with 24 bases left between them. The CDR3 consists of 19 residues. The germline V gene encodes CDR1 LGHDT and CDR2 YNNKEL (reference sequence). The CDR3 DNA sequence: TGTGCCAGCAGCCCCTCCTTTCAGGCCTCTCCTCACCCTAACTATGGCTACACCTTC. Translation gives CASSPSFQASPHPNYGYTF.

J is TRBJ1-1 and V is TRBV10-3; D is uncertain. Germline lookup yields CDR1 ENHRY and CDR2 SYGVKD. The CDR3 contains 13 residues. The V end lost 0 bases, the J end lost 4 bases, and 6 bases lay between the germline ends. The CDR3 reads CAISESSTTEAFF. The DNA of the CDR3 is TGTGCCATCAGTGAGTCATCTACCACTGAAGCTTTCTTT.

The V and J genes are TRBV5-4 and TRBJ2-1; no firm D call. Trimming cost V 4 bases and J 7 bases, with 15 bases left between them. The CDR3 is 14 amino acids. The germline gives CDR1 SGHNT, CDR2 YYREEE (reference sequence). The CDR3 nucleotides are TGTGCCAGCAGCCCATTCGTGGGAACTAATGAGCAGTTCTTC. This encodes CASSPFVGTNEQFF.

The CDR3 loop reads CASSNRGQTDTQYF. Here the CDR3 DNA reads TGTGCCAGCAGCAACCGAGGACAGACAGATACGCAGTATTTT. This sequence joins TRBV6-5 and TRBJ2-3; D is possibly TRBD1 (6 bases). The germline gives CDR1 MNHEY, CDR2 SVGAGI. V gave up 6 bases and J gave up 3 bases, with 13 bases separating them. This CDR3 is built from 14 residues.